These 15 T cell receptor beta chains were all obtained from the same sample, sequenced in a study of molecular identifiers for immune sequencing clone quantification. MiXCR, applied by TCRdb to the PCR reads, yields one record per CDR3 protein. The repertoire holds around 480,000 distinct CDR3 sequences, with roughly 23% as singletons. The sample was naive CD8+ T cells from blood, with Jurkat cell RNA spiked in. The subset here: FACS-sorted CD8+CD4-CCR7+CD45RA+ naive T cells. The receptor source for this set is a human donor in good health. Some libraries in this study had Jurkat cell RNA spiked in.

This chain joins TRBV23-1 and TRBJ2-5; D ambiguous. TRBV23-1 qualifies as an ORF whose function is uncertain. The CDR3 length is 15 residues. Trimming pared 0 bases from V and 2 bases from J, leaving 10 bases between. CDR3 DNA sequence: TGCGCCAGCAGTCAATCGGTAGGAGAACAAGAGACCCAGTACTTC. Its protein product is CASSQSVGEQETQYF.

This clonotype appeared a few times. The chain carries TRBV11-2 and TRBJ1-6, with D possibly being TRBD1 (6 bases). The germline V gene has CDR1 SGHAT and CDR2 FQNNGV. V lost 3 bases and J 6 bases, leaving 18 bases between the germline ends. The CDR3 has 17 residues. The chain's CDR3 is CASSFQSSGGRNSPLHF. The CDR3 DNA is TGTGCCAGCAGCTTCCAATCCTCCGGGGGGCGTAATTCACCCCTCCACTTT.

This clonotype was seen a few times. The J gene is TRBJ1-6, the V gene TRBV19, with 7 nucleotides matching TRBD1. This CDR3 is 15 amino acids long. V was clipped by 3 bases and J by 6 bases; unmatched bases: 5. Germline CDR1 LNHDA, CDR2 SQIVND (reference sequence). CDR3 protein: CASSIKGQRNSPLHF. Here the CDR3 DNA reads TGTGCCAGTAGTATTAAGGGACAGCGTAATTCACCCCTCCACTTT.

V usage is TRBV28 and J usage is TRBJ2-2; D may be TRBD2 (6 bases). Trimming pared 6 bases from V and 2 bases from J, leaving 16 bases between. Germline V gene sequence: CDR1 MDHEN, CDR2 SYDVKM. The CDR3 extends over 16 amino acids. The DNA for the CDR3 is TGTGCCAGCAGGCGAATTGTGGAGGGAAACACCGGGGAGCTGTTTTTT. It specifies CASRRIVEGNTGELFF.

The sample holds many counts of this clonotype. The J gene is TRBJ1-1, the V gene TRBV5-4; TRBD1 agrees at 7 bases. Losses at the gene ends were 2 bases for V and 5 bases for J; bases not matched to a gene: 6. The CDR3 loop spans 14 amino acids. Germline V gene data show CDR1 as SGHNT and CDR2 as YYREEE (reference sequence). CDR3 bases: TGTGCCAGCAGCTTTAGGGGGCAGGGGACTGAAGCTTTCTTT. It specifies CASSFRGQGTEAFF.

There are a few counts of this clonotype. The chain recombines TRBV12-3 or TRBV12-4 with TRBJ2-5; maybe TRBD2 (5 bases). V was cut by 5 bases and J by 0 bases, with 22 bases left in between. The CDR3 length is 18 residues. CDR3 in amino acids: CASSAAPGGSPYQETQYF. DNA for the CDR3: TGTGCCAGCAGTGCCGCCCCTGGTGGGAGCCCGTACCAAGAGACCCAGTACTTC.

This clonotype was detected a few times. The chain links TRBV7-9 to TRBJ2-7; TRBD2 aligns across 12 bases. The V and J ends lost 2 bases and 2 bases, in that order; junction bases with no gene match: 4. Germline V gives CDR1 SEHNR, CDR2 FQNEAQ (reference sequence). There are 16 residues in the CDR3. The CDR3, as DNA: TGTGCCAGCAGCTTACCTACTAGCGGGGGGCCCTACGAGCAGTACTTC. Its protein product is CASSLPTSGGPYEQYF.

Worth noting for this clonotype: A much larger clone differs from this one at a single base, so this may be a read error. V usage is TRBV18 and J usage is TRBJ2-3; maybe TRBD1 (5 bases). Germline lookup yields CDR1 KGHSH and CDR2 LQKENI. The CDR3 loop spans 15 amino acids. Trimming stripped 0 bases from V and 2 bases from J, with 9 bases between. CDR3 residues: CASSPPCRATDTQYF. CDR3 nucleotides: TGTGCCAGCTCACCACCTTGCAGGGCCACAGATACGCAGTATTTT.

This clonotype came up many times. V and J are TRBV14 and TRBJ2-7, with D possibly being TRBD2 (5 bases). Germline V lookup: CDR1 SGHDN, CDR2 FVKESK. CDR3 length: 15 amino acids. Trimming took 2 bases from V and 7 from J, leaving 18 bases between them. Here the CDR3 reads CASSQYKHPGIEQYF. For the CDR3, the DNA is TGTGCCAGCAGCCAATACAAGCATCCGGGGATTGAGCAGTACTTC. The full variable domain, completed using reference TRBV14 and TRBJ2-7, is EAGVTQFPSHSVIEKGQTVTLRCDPISGHDNLYWYRRVMGKEIKFLLHFVKESKQDESGMPNNRFLAERTGGTYSTLKVQPAELEDSGVYFCASSQYKHPGIEQYFGPGTRLTVT.

This clonotype was detected ten times or more. The CDR3 nucleotides are TGCAGTGCTAGAGGGGACAGCTCTCATGCGCAGTACTTC. Translated, it gives CSARGDSSHAQYF. The J gene is TRBJ2-7, the V gene TRBV20-1; 7 bases agree with TRBD1. The V segment lost 1 base and the J segment 9 bases; nucleotides outside the gene matches: 9. The CDR3 is 13 residues long. Looked up from germline, CDR1 is DFQATT and CDR2 is SNEGSKA (reference sequence).

The chain joins TRBV2 to TRBJ2-7, with D possibly matching TRBD2 (5 bases). V lost 3 bases and J 0 bases, leaving 9 bases between the germline ends. Germline CDR1 is SNHLY and CDR2 is FYNNEI. The CDR3 has 14 residues. CDR3 bases: TGTGCCAGCAGTGAGCTTGGGAGCTCCTACGAGCAGTACTTC. Translating gives CASSELGSSYEQYF.

This clonotype was picked up many times. The J gene is TRBJ1-5, the V gene TRBV5-8; D uncertain. The germline gives CDR1 SGHTS, CDR2 YDEGEE. Deletions cut 0 bases from V and 3 bases from J, with 13 bases between. The CDR3 totals 16 residues. The chain's CDR3 is CASSLGYNRANQPQHF. The CDR3 coding sequence is TGTGCCAGCAGCTTGGGATATAATAGGGCCAATCAGCCCCAGCATTTT. Using reference TRBV5-8 and TRBJ1-5 for the parts outside the CDR3, the full variable domain is EAGVTQSPTHLIKTRGQQATLRCSPISGHTSVYWYQQALGLGLQFLLWYDEGEERNRGNFPPRFSGRQFPNYSSELNVNALELEDSALYLCASSLGYNRANQPQHFGDGTRLSIL.

This clonotype was picked up many times. The chain carries TRBV28 and TRBJ1-1; D is undetermined. The CDR3 runs to 12 residues. Germline CDR1 is MDHEN and CDR2 is SYDVKM. The germline V and J ends were trimmed by 5 bases and 6 bases, with 10 bases remaining between them. CDR3 DNA sequence: TGTGCCAGCAGTCCCCCCCGGTCTGAAGCTTTCTTT. This gives the protein CASSPPRSEAFF.

The sample holds one count of this clonotype. The CDR3 sequence: CATRVLAEYNEQFF. In DNA form, the CDR3 reads TGTGCCACCAGAGTACTAGCGGAATACAATGAGCAGTTCTTC. The chain carries TRBV15 and TRBJ2-1; 8 nucleotides line up with TRBD2. V lost 6 bases to trimming and J lost 4 bases; unmatched junction nucleotides: 5. The CDR3 length is 14 residues. CDR1 LNHNV and CDR2 YYDKDF come from the germline V gene (reference sequence). The variable domain in full, completed from reference TRBV15 and TRBJ2-1, reads DAMVIQNPRYQVTQFGKPVTLSCSQTLNHNVMYWYQQKSSQAPKLLFHYYDKDFNNEADTPDNFQSRRPNTSFCFLDIRSPGLGDTAMYLCATRVLAEYNEQFFGPGTRLTVL.

The count of this clonotype is one. The conserved phenylalanine or tryptophan is not found at the CDR3 terminus, so this likely reflects a read error. The DNA is left out, because the CDR3 cannot be placed on it with certainty; the CDR3 is given as TCRdb lists it. The rearrangement links TRBV21-1 to TRBJ2-3; TRBD1, the table's D call, was not compared with the DNA. TRBV21-1 is flagged as a pseudogene. From its first to its last residue, the CDR3 has 19 amino acids. This chain's CDR3 is CASSKKWAAGTGGPDTQYL.